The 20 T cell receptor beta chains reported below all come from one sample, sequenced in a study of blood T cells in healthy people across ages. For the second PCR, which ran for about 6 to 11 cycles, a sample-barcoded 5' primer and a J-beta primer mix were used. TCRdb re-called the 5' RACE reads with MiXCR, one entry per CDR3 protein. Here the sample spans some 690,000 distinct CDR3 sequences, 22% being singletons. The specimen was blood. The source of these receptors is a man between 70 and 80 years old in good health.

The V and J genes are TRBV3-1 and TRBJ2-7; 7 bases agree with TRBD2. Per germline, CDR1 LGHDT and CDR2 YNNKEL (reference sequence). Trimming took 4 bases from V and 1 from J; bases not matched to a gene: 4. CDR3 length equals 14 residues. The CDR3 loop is CASSRGAGSYEQYF. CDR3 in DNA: TGTGCCAGCAGCCGAGGAGCGGGATCCTACGAGCAGTACTTC.

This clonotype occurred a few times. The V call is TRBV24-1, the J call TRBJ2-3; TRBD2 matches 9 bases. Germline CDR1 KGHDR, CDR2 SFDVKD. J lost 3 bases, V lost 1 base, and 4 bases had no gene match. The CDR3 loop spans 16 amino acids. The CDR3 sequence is CATSDFAREGTDTQYF. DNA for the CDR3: TGTGCCACCAGTGATTTTGCGCGGGAGGGAACAGATACGCAGTATTTT.

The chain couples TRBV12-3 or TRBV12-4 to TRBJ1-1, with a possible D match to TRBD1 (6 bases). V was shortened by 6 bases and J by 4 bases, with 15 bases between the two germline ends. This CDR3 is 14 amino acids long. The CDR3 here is CASRQTGRPTEAFF. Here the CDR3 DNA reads TGTGCCAGCAGACAAACAGGGAGGCCCACTGAAGCTTTCTTT.

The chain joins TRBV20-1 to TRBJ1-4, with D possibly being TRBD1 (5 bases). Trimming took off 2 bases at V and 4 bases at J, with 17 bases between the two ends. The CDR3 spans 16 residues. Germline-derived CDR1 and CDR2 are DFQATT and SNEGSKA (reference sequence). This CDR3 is CSARSPVRGLNEKLFF. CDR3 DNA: TGCAGTGCTAGATCTCCGGTTCGGGGACTTAATGAAAAACTGTTTTTT.

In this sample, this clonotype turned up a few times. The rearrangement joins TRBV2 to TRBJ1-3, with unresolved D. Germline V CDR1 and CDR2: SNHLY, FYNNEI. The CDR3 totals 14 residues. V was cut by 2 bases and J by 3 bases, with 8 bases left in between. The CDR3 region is CASSEPDNGNTIYF. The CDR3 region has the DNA TGTGCCAGCAGTGAACCGGATAATGGAAACACCATATATTTT.

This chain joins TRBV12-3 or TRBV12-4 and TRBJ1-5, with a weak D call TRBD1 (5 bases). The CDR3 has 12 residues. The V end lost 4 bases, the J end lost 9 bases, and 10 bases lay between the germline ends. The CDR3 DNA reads TGTGCCAGCAGTTCGGCCGGGGGGCCCCAGCATTTT. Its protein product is CASSSAGGPQHF.

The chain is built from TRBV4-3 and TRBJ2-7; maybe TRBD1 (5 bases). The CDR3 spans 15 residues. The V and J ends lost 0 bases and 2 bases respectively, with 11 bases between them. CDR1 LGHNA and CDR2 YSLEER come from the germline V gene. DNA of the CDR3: TGCGCCAGCAGCCAAGATGATACAGGAACCTACGAGCAGTACGTC. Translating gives CASSQDDTGTYEQYV.

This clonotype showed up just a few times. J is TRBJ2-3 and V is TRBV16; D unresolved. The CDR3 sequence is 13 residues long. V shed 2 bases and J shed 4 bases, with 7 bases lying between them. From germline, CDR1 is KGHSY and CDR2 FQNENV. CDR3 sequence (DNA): TGTGCCAGCAGCCAACTTAAGGCAGATACGCAGTATTTT. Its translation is CASSQLKADTQYF.

The CDR3 bases are TGTGCCAGCAGCCCCTCGGCAGGGGGCTTTCAGACCCAGTACTTC. Protein: CASSPSAGGFQTQYF. V usage is TRBV5-5 and J usage is TRBJ2-1; 8 bases map to TRBD1. The J call may be incorrect, as the DNA end agrees better with TRBJ2-5. This CDR3 spans 15 amino acids. CDR1 and CDR2 (germline): SGHKS, YYEKEE (reference sequence).

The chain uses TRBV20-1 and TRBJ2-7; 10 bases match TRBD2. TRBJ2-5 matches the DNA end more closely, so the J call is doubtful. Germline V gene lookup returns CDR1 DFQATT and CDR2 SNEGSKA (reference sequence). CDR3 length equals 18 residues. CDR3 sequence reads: CSAYKTGLAYLGQETQYF. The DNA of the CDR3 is TGCAGTGCTTATAAAACGGGACTAGCGTATCTGGGACAAGAGACCCAGTACTTC.

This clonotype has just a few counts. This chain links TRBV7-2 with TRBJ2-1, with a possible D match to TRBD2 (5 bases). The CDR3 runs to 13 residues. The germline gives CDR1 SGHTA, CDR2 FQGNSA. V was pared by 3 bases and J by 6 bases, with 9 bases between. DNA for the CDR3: TGTGCCAGCAGCTTTGGGAGCCCCAATGAGCAGTTCTTC. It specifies CASSFGSPNEQFF.

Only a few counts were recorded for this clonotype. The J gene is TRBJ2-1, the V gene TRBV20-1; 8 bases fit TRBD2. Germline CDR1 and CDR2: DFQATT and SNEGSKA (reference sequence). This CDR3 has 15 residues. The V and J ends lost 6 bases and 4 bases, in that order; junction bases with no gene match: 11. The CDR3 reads CSAHGGAGLYNEQFF. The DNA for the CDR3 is TGCAGTGCCCACGGGGGGGCGGGACTTTACAATGAGCAGTTCTTC.

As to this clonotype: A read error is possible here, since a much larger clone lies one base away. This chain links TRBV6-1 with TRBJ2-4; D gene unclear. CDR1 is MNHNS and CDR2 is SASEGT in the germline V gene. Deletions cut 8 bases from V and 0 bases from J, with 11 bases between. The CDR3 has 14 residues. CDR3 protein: CASGLQVAKNIQYF. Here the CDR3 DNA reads TGTGCCAGCGGTCTGCAGGTAGCCAAAAACATTCAGTACTTC.

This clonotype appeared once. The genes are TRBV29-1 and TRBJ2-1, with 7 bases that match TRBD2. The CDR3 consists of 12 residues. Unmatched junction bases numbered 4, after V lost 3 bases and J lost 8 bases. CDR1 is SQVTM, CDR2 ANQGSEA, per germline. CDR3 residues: CSVDGGSHEQFF. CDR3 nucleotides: TGCAGCGTTGATGGCGGGAGCCATGAGCAGTTCTTC.

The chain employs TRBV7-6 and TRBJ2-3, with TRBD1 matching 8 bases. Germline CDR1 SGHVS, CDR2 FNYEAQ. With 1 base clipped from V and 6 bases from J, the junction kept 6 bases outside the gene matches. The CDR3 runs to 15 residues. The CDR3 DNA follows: TGTGCCAGCAGCTTAGGCAGGGGGCTATATGATACGCAGTATTTT. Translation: CASSLGRGLYDTQYF.

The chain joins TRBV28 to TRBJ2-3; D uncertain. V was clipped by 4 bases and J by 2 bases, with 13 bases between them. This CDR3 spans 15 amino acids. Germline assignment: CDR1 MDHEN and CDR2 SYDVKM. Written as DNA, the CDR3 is TGTGCCAGCAGTTCCCCCGGGTACTTCACAGATACGCAGTATTTT. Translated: CASSSPGYFTDTQYF.

The CDR3 DNA sequence: TGCAGTGCTAGACGCGGGACGCGCGGGGAGCTGTTTTTT. It yields the protein CSARRGTRGELFF. This chain connects TRBV20-1 to TRBJ2-2; D possibly corresponds to TRBD2 (6 bases). V shed 2 bases and J shed 7 bases, with 11 bases lying between them. This CDR3 is built from 13 residues. Looked up from germline, CDR1 is DFQATT and CDR2 is SNEGSKA (reference sequence).

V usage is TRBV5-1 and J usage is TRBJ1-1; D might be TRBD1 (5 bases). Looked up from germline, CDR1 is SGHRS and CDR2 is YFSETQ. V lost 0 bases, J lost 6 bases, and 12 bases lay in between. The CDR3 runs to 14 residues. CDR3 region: CASSLGVDSAEAFF. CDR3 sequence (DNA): TGCGCCAGCAGCTTGGGGGTAGACAGCGCTGAAGCTTTCTTT.

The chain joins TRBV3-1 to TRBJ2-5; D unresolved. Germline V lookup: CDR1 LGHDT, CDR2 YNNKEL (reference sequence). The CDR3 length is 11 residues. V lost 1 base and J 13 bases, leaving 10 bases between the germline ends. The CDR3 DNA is TGTGCCAGCAGCCAAGCGGAATACCGGTACTTC. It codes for CASSQAEYRYF.

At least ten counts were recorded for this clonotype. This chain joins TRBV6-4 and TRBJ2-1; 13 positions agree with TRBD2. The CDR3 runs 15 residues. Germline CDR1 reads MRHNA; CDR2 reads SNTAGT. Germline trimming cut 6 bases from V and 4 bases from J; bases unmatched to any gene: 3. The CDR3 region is CASSPTSGGYNEQFF. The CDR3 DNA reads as TGTGCCAGCAGCCCGACTAGCGGGGGGTACAATGAGCAGTTCTTC.